Detailed here is one TCR beta chain. This specimen belongs to a study of T-cell reconstitution after alpha-beta-depleted transplantation in children. A TCRbeta library incorporating unique molecular identifiers was prepared. TCRdb re-derived calls from the PCR reads in MiXCR, one entry per CDR3 protein. The sample carries hundreds of thousands of distinct CDR3 sequences, roughly 15% recorded once. The starting material was PBMCs, mostly from graft donor cells, obtained 360 days after TCRalphabeta/CD19-depleted stem cell transplant. The source is a male patient younger than 18 who had a stem cell transplant for acute lymphoblastic leukemia, so the T cells may come from the graft donor.

The CDR3 here is CASSLAGWGGTYNEQFF. In DNA form, the CDR3 reads TGTGCCAGCAGCCTGGCGGGGTGGGGGGGTACCTACAATGAGCAGTTCTTC. This chain connects TRBV11-2 to TRBJ2-1, with TRBD2 matching over 7 bases. Looked up from germline, CDR1 is SGHAT and CDR2 is FQNNGV. The CDR3 is made up of 17 amino acids. V was clipped by 5 bases and J by 2 bases; unmatched bases: 12.